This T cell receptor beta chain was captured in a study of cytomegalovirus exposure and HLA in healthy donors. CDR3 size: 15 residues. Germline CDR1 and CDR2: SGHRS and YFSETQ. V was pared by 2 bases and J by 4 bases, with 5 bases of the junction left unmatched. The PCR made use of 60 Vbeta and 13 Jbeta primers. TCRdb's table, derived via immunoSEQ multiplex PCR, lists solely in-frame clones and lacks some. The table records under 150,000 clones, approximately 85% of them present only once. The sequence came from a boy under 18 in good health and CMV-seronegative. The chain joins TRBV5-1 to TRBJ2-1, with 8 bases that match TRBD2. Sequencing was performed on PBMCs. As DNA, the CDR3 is TGCGCCAGCAGCTTTACTAGCGGTACTTACAATGAGCAGTTCTTC. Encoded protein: CASSFTSGTYNEQFF. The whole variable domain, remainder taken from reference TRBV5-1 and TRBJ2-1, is KAGVTQTPRYLIKTRGQQVTLSCSPISGHRSVSWYQQTPGQGLQFLFEYFSETQRNKGNFPGRFSGRQFSNSRSEMNVSTLELGDSALYLCASSFTSGTYNEQFFGPGTRLTVL.